This TCR beta chain was retrieved from a study of blood T cell repertoires in COVID-19. V shed 6 bases and J 0 bases; nucleotides not matched to a gene: 7. The CDR3 is made up of 15 amino acids. CDR1 is SQVTM, CDR2 ANQGSEA, per germline. This clone showed up just once. Using immunoSEQ multiplex PCR, the repertoire was profiled, and TCRdb retains in-frame clones only, with some absent. The data hold under 350,000 clones, with roughly nine tenths observed a single time. This sequence was found in a woman aged 18-29 years who had recovered from COVID-19. The chain combines TRBV29-1 with TRBJ2-7, with TRBD2 identical over 11 bases. The sample comprised PBMCs or T cells enriched from blood (not recorded which). For the CDR3, the DNA is TGCAGCGTCGGGATACTAGCGGGGGACTCCTACGAGCAGTACTTC. Translating it yields CSVGILAGDSYEQYF.